The next 27 T cell receptor beta chains were all read from a single sample in a study of control samples from healthy donors and cancer patients. Assay: immunoSEQ multiplex PCR; the TCRdb copy retains only in-frame clones and omits some. Of about 150,000 clones listed, over 90% are singletons. Sequencing was done on a sample of blood. The receptors derive from a man aged 50 to 60 in good health.

The V and J genes are TRBV28 and TRBJ1-1; 9 bases are shared with TRBD1. Germline CDR1 and CDR2: MDHEN and SYDVKM. J gave up 7 bases and V 5 bases, and 8 bases lay outside the gene matches. This CDR3 has 14 amino acids. CDR3 nucleotide sequence: TGTGCCAGCAGTGTCGGGACAGGGTTGATTGAAGCTTTCTTT. Translation: CASSVGTGLIEAFF.

This clone came up once. The rearrangement joins TRBV13 to TRBJ2-7; 7 bases line up with TRBD1. V trimming: 5 bases; J trimming: 2 bases; junction bases outside the gene matches: 9. The CDR3 sequence is 15 residues long. Germline V gene data show CDR1 as PRHDT and CDR2 as FYEKMQ (reference sequence). The DNA for the CDR3 is TGTGCCAGCAGCATCACAGGGGACCCTACCTACGAGCAGTACTTC. It codes for CASSITGDPTYEQYF.

The rearrangement joins TRBV7-2 to TRBJ2-3; a possible D gene is TRBD2 (6 bases). The V and J ends lost 6 bases and 4 bases respectively, with 14 bases between them. The CDR3 is made up of 14 amino acids. CDR1 and CDR2 (germline): SGHTA, FQGNSA. The CDR3 DNA is TGTGCCAGCAGTTCGCGACTAGTTGCAGATACGCAGTATTTT. Amino acids: CASSSRLVADTQYF.

This rearrangement joins TRBV29-1 to TRBJ2-1; D may be TRBD1 (6 bases). CDR1 and CDR2 (germline): SQVTM, ANQGSEA. The CDR3 runs to 14 residues. V lost 4 bases and J lost 5, with 15 bases in between. This chain's CDR3 is CSVGQAKNHNEQFF. In DNA, the CDR3 is TGCAGCGTTGGACAGGCGAAAAATCACAATGAGCAGTTCTTC.

The chain is built from TRBV11-2 and TRBJ2-3; 9 bases map to TRBD2. V shed 5 bases, J shed 3 bases, and the junction held 12 bases outside the gene matches. The CDR3 is made up of 17 amino acids. CDR1 is SGHAT, CDR2 FQNNGV, per germline. CDR3 sequence (DNA): TGTGCCAGCAGCCCCACGGCGGGGGGGAGCGGGACAGATACGCAGTATTTT. It codes for CASSPTAGGSGTDTQYF. The variable domain in full, completed from reference TRBV11-2 and TRBJ2-3, reads EAGVAQSPRYKIIEKRQSVAFWCNPISGHATLYWYQQILGQGPKLLIQFQNNGVVDDSQLPKDRFSAERLKGVDSTLKIQPAKLEDSAVYLCASSPTAGGSGTDTQYFGPGTRLTVL.

The V gene is TRBV10-1, the J gene TRBJ2-1; D may be TRBD1 (5 bases). Germline lookup yields CDR1 WNHNN and CDR2 SYGVQD (reference sequence). CDR3 length: 16 amino acids. V lost 0 bases and J 3 bases, leaving 12 bases between the germline ends. The CDR3 DNA is TGCGCCAGCAGTGAGTCGGCGGCAGGGCGCTACAATGAGCAGTTCTTC. Translating it yields CASSESAAGRYNEQFF.

The rearrangement joins TRBV9 to TRBJ2-2; TRBD2 matches at 7 bases. Germline V gene data show CDR1 as SGDLS and CDR2 as YYNGEE. The CDR3 has 14 residues. Trimming at V came to 4 bases and at J to 5 bases, leaving 5 bases not matched to a gene. CDR3 bases: TGTGCCAGCAGCCCCCGGGGAGGGACCGGGGAGCTGTTTTTT. Translating gives CASSPRGGTGELFF.

The chain couples TRBV5-1 to TRBJ2-1, with 11 bases matching TRBD1. The CDR3 sequence is 14 residues long. Germline trimming cut 1 base from V and 10 bases from J; bases unmatched to any gene: 4. Germline assignment: CDR1 SGHRS and CDR2 YFSETQ. The CDR3 reads CASSLRTGGNEQFF. The CDR3, as DNA: TGCGCCAGCAGCTTGCGGACAGGGGGCAACGAGCAGTTCTTC.

This clone has a single count. The rearrangement links TRBV13 to TRBJ1-2; D gene ambiguous. The V end lost 2 bases, the J end lost 8 bases, and 15 bases lay between the germline ends. The CDR3 is made up of 14 amino acids. CDR1 is PRHDT and CDR2 is FYEKMQ in the germline V gene (reference sequence). CDR3 coding DNA: TGTGCCAGCAGCTTATGGACTAATAAGAGAGGCTACACCTTC. It specifies CASSLWTNKRGYTF.

V usage is TRBV6-1 and J usage is TRBJ1-2; 11 bases map to TRBD1. The CDR3 is 15 amino acids. Germline V gives CDR1 MNHNS, CDR2 SASEGT. V was pared by 2 bases and J by 8 bases, with 7 bases of the junction left unmatched. CDR3 sequence reads: CASSERTGGLGGYTF. CDR3 bases: TGTGCCAGCAGTGAAAGGACAGGGGGCTTAGGGGGCTACACCTTC.

The J gene is TRBJ1-4, the V gene TRBV10-3; 9 bases align to TRBD1. This CDR3 has 14 residues. J lost 10 bases, V lost 3 bases, and 6 bases had no gene match. Germline assignment: CDR1 ENHRY and CDR2 SYGVKD. CDR3 coding DNA: TGTGCCATCAGTGAAGGGACAGGGAGGGGAAAACTGTTTTTT. Amino acids: CAISEGTGRGKLFF.

The rearrangement joins TRBV15 to TRBJ2-1; 9 bases are a match to TRBD2. V lost 1 base, J lost 7 bases, and 5 bases stayed unmatched. The CDR3 contains 15 residues. Germline V CDR1 and CDR2: LNHNV, YYDKDF (reference sequence). The CDR3 DNA reads TGTGCCACCAGCAGAGCAGTGACTAGCGGTAATGAGCAGTTCTTC. Amino acid sequence: CATSRAVTSGNEQFF.

This sequence joins TRBV4-1 and TRBJ2-7, with 10 bases fitting TRBD1. Germline trimming cut 6 bases from V and 4 bases from J; bases unmatched to any gene: 6. The CDR3 extends over 14 amino acids. Germline CDR1 reads MGHRA; CDR2 reads YSYEKL. The CDR3 nucleotides read TGCGCCAGCAGACCCGGGACAGGGGCTTACGAGCAGTACTTC. Protein: CASRPGTGAYEQYF.

This sequence joins TRBV19 and TRBJ2-2; 8 nucleotides align to TRBD1. The CDR3 sequence is 16 residues long. V lost 6 bases and J lost 0; bases outside the gene matches: 6. CDR1 and CDR2 (germline): LNHDA, SQIVND (reference sequence). CDR3 loop: CASRPQGVSNTGELFF. For the CDR3, the DNA is TGTGCCAGTAGACCACAGGGGGTGTCGAACACCGGGGAGCTGTTTTTT.

This rearrangement joins TRBV7-9 to TRBJ2-3; no clear D. V was cut by 6 bases and J by 2 bases, with 6 bases left in between. Germline CDR1 SEHNR, CDR2 FQNEAQ (reference sequence). This CDR3 has 12 amino acids. The CDR3 DNA sequence: TGTGCCAGCAGACCCGACACAGATACGCAGTATTTT. Amino acid sequence: CASRPDTDTQYF.

This chain uses TRBV5-1 with TRBJ2-3, with 9 bases matching TRBD1. CDR3 size: 18 residues. V shed 3 bases, J shed 1 base, and the junction held 12 bases outside the gene matches. Looked up from germline, CDR1 is SGHRS and CDR2 is YFSETQ. Written as DNA, the CDR3 is TGCGCCAGCAGCTGGACAGGGGTCACGGGACTTGGCACAGATACGCAGTATTTT. It specifies CASSWTGVTGLGTDTQYF.

The CDR3 spells CADSRLAGDNEQFF. Written as DNA, the CDR3 is TGCGCCGATAGTCGGCTAGCGGGAGACAATGAGCAGTTCTTC. The V call is TRBV5-1, the J call TRBJ2-1, with 10 bases matching TRBD2. The CDR3 extends over 14 amino acids. CDR1 is SGHRS, CDR2 YFSETQ, per germline. Trimming at V came to 10 bases and at J to 5 bases, leaving 9 bases not matched to a gene.

V and J are TRBV5-1 and TRBJ1-5; no definite D call. This CDR3 is 13 amino acids long. V was shortened by 0 bases and J by 5 bases, with 6 bases between the two germline ends. CDR1 SGHRS and CDR2 YFSETQ come from the germline V gene. The CDR3, as DNA: TGCGCCAGCAGCTTGGAGGTGGATCAGCCCCAGCATTTT. This sequence encodes CASSLEVDQPQHF.

This chain joins TRBV9 and TRBJ1-2, with D unresolved. The CDR3 has 13 residues. Trimming cost V 4 bases and J 3 bases, with 10 bases left between them. Germline V lookup: CDR1 SGDLS, CDR2 YYNGEE. Written as DNA, the CDR3 is TGTGCCAGCAGCATTAGGAGGGACTATGGCTACACCTTC. Protein product: CASSIRRDYGYTF.

The rearrangement uses TRBV27 and TRBJ1-6; no clear D gene. This CDR3 has 16 amino acids. V was shortened by 0 bases and J by 7 bases, with 13 bases between the two germline ends. Germline-derived CDR1 and CDR2 are MNHEY and SMNVEV (reference sequence). The CDR3 is CASSLSGRGWNSPLHF. The CDR3 DNA follows: TGTGCCAGCAGTTTATCCGGACGAGGTTGGAATTCACCCCTCCACTTT.

The chain has TRBV27 and TRBJ2-5; 8 bases match TRBD2. The ends lost 6 bases at V and 2 bases at J; junction bases unmatched: 8. From germline, CDR1 is MNHEY and CDR2 SMNVEV (reference sequence). The CDR3 totals 15 residues. The CDR3 bases are TGTGCCAGCAGCCCGGGGGGGAAAATTCAAGAGACCCAGTACTTC. Protein product: CASSPGGKIQETQYF.

The chain combines TRBV18 with TRBJ1-1; TRBD1 might be the D (5 bases). Between the trimmed V and J ends, which lost 2 bases and 1 base, there was a span of 8 bases. The germline V gene encodes CDR1 KGHSH and CDR2 LQKENI. The CDR3 has 14 residues. The CDR3 protein is CASSPAGPNTEAFF. The CDR3 nucleotides are TGTGCCAGCTCACCAGCAGGGCCGAACACTGAAGCTTTCTTT.

The chain carries TRBV27 and TRBJ1-1; D is unresolved. The CDR3 is made up of 19 amino acids. Between the trimmed V and J ends, which lost 0 bases and 5 bases, there was a span of 25 bases. Germline assignment: CDR1 MNHEY and CDR2 SMNVEV (reference sequence). The CDR3 loop reads CASSLSMSSFTPSRTEAFF. CDR3 nucleotide sequence: TGTGCCAGCAGTTTATCGATGTCTTCGTTCACACCCTCAAGAACTGAAGCTTTCTTT.

The rearrangement joins TRBV6-5 to TRBJ2-5; 7 nucleotides agree with TRBD2. Germline CDR1 and CDR2: MNHEY and SVGAGI. CDR3 length: 13 residues. V shed 7 bases, J shed 5 bases, and the junction held 7 bases outside the gene matches. CDR3 amino acids: CASKKREGETQYF. CDR3 bases: TGTGCCAGCAAGAAGCGGGAAGGGGAGACCCAGTACTTC.

The chain joins TRBV5-1 to TRBJ1-2, with D perhaps TRBD1 (6 bases). With 0 bases removed from V and 6 bases from J, the gap between germline ends came to 18 bases. This CDR3 region has 16 residues. CDR1 is SGHRS, CDR2 YFSETQ, per germline. CDR3 in DNA: TGCGCCAGCAGCTTGGAGGGGGGAGCCCGGCGGGATGGCTACACCTTC. Its protein is CASSLEGGARRDGYTF.

The chain links TRBV6-5 to TRBJ1-3, with 9 bases fitting TRBD1. The CDR3 runs 15 residues. V shed 6 bases, J shed 0 bases, and the junction held 3 bases outside the gene matches. Per the germline V gene, CDR1 is MNHEY and CDR2 is SVGAGI. CDR3 sequence reads: CASRQGATSGNTIYF. CDR3 coding DNA: TGTGCCAGCAGACAGGGGGCTACCTCTGGAAACACCATATATTTT.

As DNA, the CDR3 is TGTGCCAGCAGACAAGACAGGGTCTCTGGGGCCAACGTCCTGACTTTC. It is translated as CASRQDRVSGANVLTF. The chain links TRBV2 to TRBJ2-6, with 7 bases matching TRBD1. After removal of 6 bases from V and 0 bases from J, the junction contained 5 bases not matched to a gene. The CDR3 extends over 16 amino acids. The germline V gene encodes CDR1 SNHLY and CDR2 FYNNEI.